This is a list of T cell receptor beta chains from one sample in a study of regulatory T cells in long-lasting Graves disease. One entry per CDR3 protein results from TCRdb running MiXCR on the multiplex PCR reads. The sample lists roughly 500,000 distinct CDR3 sequences, 20% to 25% occurring once. Sequenced material: peripheral blood mononuclear cells (PBMCs), taken when the disease was refractory, from a patient treated with antithyroid drugs. These receptors came from a female donor with Graves disease. The CDR3 runs from the conserved cysteine through the conserved F or W. Each record gives: clone size, J gene, V gene, D gene, CDR3 protein, CDR3 DNA. A D gene is named only where the DNA matches it firmly. Clone size is stated in some rows and not others, as once, few, many or a class when expanded.

>many|TRBJ1-4|TRBV28|NA
CASSRPGSKLFF
TGTGCCAGCAGTCGTCCGGGTTCCAAACTGTTTTTT
>few|TRBJ1-4|TRBV5-1|NA
CASSLMAATNEKLFF
TGCGCCAGCAGCTTGATGGCAGCAACTAATGAAAAACTGTTTTTT
>many|TRBJ1-1|TRBV12-3/TRBV12-4|NA
CASNPGTTEAFF
TGTGCCAGCAACCCCGGGACAACTGAAGCTTTCTTT
>NA|TRBJ2-5|TRBV4-3|TRBD2
CASSQDLAGQETQYF
TGCGCCAGCAGCCAAGACCTAGCGGGACAAGAGACCCAGTACTTC
>NA|TRBJ2-1|TRBV7-2|NA
CASSLYGSPGVEQFF
TGTGCCAGCAGCTTATACGGTTCACCCGGGGTTGAGCAGTTCTTC
>many|TRBJ1-4|TRBV7-2|TRBD1
CASSSGQNNEKLFF
TGTGCCAGCAGCTCGGGACAGAATAATGAAAAACTGTTTTTT
>many|TRBJ1-2|TRBV7-2|NA
CASSSGLDESYTF
TGTGCCAGCAGCTCGGGACTCGATGAGAGCTACACCTTC
>many|TRBJ1-5|TRBV2|TRBD1
CASSEGTGVQPQHF
TGTGCCAGCAGTGAGGGGACAGGGGTCCAGCCCCAGCATTTT
>many|TRBJ1-5|TRBV12-3/TRBV12-4|NA
CASSLQLLGNQPQHF
TGTGCCAGCAGTCTTCAATTATTGGGCAATCAGCCCCAGCATTTT
>few|TRBJ2-7|TRBV12-3/TRBV12-4|TRBD1
CASSLSGQGYEQYF
TGTGCCAGCAGTTTATCGGGACAGGGCTACGAGCAGTACTTC
>NA|TRBJ2-2|TRBV18|TRBD1
CASSPTQQGTGELFF
TGTGCCAGCTCACCGACTCAACAGGGGACCGGGGAGCTGTTTTTT
>NA|TRBJ2-1|TRBV24-1|TRBD2
CATSDPGGPLDEQFF
TGTGCCACCAGTGATCCGGGAGGGCCATTGGATGAGCAGTTCTTC
>few|TRBJ2-2|TRBV5-1|TRBD2
CASHDTTSGTDTGELFF
TGCGCCAGCCATGATACTACTAGCGGGACGGACACCGGGGAGCTGTTTTTT
>many|TRBJ2-5|TRBV25-1|TRBD1
CASSGPGQGLRETQYF
TGTGCCAGCAGTGGCCCGGGACAGGGTTTGCGAGAGACCCAGTACTTC
>few|TRBJ2-7|TRBV30|NA
CAWGTPYEQYF
TGTGCCTGGGGTACACCCTACGAGCAGTACTTC
>NA|TRBJ1-5|TRBV5-8|NA
CASSLDQTLNQPQHF
TGTGCCAGCAGCTTGGATCAGACTTTAAATCAGCCCCAGCATTTT
>NA|TRBJ2-2|TRBV12-3/TRBV12-4|NA
CASSPVDTGELFF
TGTGCCAGCAGTCCCGTAGACACCGGGGAGCTGTTTTTT
>many|TRBJ2-7|TRBV5-1|TRBD1
CASSPGQQLYEQYF
TGCGCCAGCAGCCCGGGACAGCAACTCTACGAGCAGTACTTC
>NA|TRBJ2-7|TRBV12-3/TRBV12-4|TRBD2
CASSPRGGANEQYF
TGTGCCAGCAGCCCCCGGGGGGGGGCGAACGAGCAGTACTTC
>many|TRBJ1-5|TRBV6-1|NA
CASNPLRSNQPQHF
TGTGCCAGCAACCCATTAAGGAGCAATCAGCCCCAGCATTTT
>few|TRBJ1-4|TRBV7-9|NA
CASSTKEGAGNLGEKLFF
TGTGCCAGCAGCACCAAAGAAGGGGCAGGGAACCTAGGAGAAAAACTGTTTTTT
>many|TRBJ1-5|TRBV10-3|TRBD1
CAIRTGADQPQHF
TGTGCCATCAGGACAGGGGCTGATCAGCCCCAGCATTTT
>NA|TRBJ1-2|TRBV18|NA
CASSPSGATYGYTF
TGTGCCAGCTCACCATCCGGGGCCACCTATGGCTACACCTTC
>once|TRBJ2-1|TRBV7-3|NA
CASSLNGYNEQFF
TGTGCCAGCAGCTTAAACGGTTACAATGAGCAGTTCTTC
>many|TRBJ1-4|TRBV28|TRBD1
CAGGQGTGGEKLFF
TGTGCCGGGGGTCAAGGGACAGGGGGTGAAAAACTGTTTTTT
>few|TRBJ2-2|TRBV10-2|NA
CASSRMEGRTGELFF
TGCGCCAGCAGCCGTATGGAGGGCCGGACCGGGGAGCTGTTTTTT
>many|TRBJ2-5|TRBV9|NA
CASSGWGRFQETQYF
TGTGCCAGCAGCGGATGGGGACGGTTCCAAGAGACCCAGTACTTC
>many|TRBJ1-2|TRBV7-2|NA
CASSQTGSVGYTF
TGTGCCAGCAGCCAAACAGGGTCCGTTGGCTACACCTTC
>NA|TRBJ1-5|TRBV7-2|NA
CAGSQDASRSNQPQHF
TGTGCCGGCAGCCAAGATGCTTCACGAAGCAATCAGCCCCAGCATTTT
>NA|TRBJ1-1|TRBV7-9|NA
CASSRQVRNTEAFF
TGTGCCAGCAGCCGACAGGTTCGGAACACTGAAGCTTTCTTT
>NA|TRBJ2-5|TRBV30|NA
CAWSWTVQETQYF
TGTGCCTGGAGCTGGACAGTCCAAGAGACCCAGTACTTC
>many|TRBJ1-5|TRBV20-1|NA
CSAPRVGANNQPQHF
TGCAGTGCCCCCCGGGTGGGGGCGAACAATCAGCCCCAGCATTTT
>few|TRBJ1-5|TRBV6-2/TRBV6-3|TRBD1
CASSYSTGGNQPQHF
TGTGCCAGCAGTTACTCGACAGGGGGAAATCAGCCCCAGCATTTT
>NA|TRBJ2-4|TRBV30|NA
CAWNIGGGKNIQYF
TGTGCCTGGAACATAGGGGGGGGCAAAAACATTCAGTACTTC
>many|TRBJ2-2|TRBV13|NA
CASSPSGLTGELFF
TGTGCCAGCAGCCCCTCAGGGCTCACCGGGGAGCTGTTTTTT
>NA|TRBJ2-5|TRBV30|NA
CAWSPTDPGTQYF
TGTGCCTGGAGTCCTACCGACCCGGGGACCCAGTACTTC
>NA|TRBJ2-1|TRBV27|TRBD2
CASSIGLAGALSSYNEQFF
TGTGCCAGCAGTATCGGACTAGCGGGAGCCCTCAGCTCCTACAATGAGCAGTTCTTC
>many|TRBJ1-5|TRBV7-2|NA
CASSLEGRRNQPQHF
TGTGCCAGCAGCTTAGAGGGTCGGCGCAATCAGCCCCAGCATTTT
>many|TRBJ2-7|TRBV11-2|NA
CAVTGMGPYEQYF
TGTGCCGTTACCGGCATGGGACCCTACGAGCAGTACTTC
>many|TRBJ1-2|TRBV2|NA
CASRITRADGYTF
TGTGCCAGCAGAATCACAAGAGCGGATGGCTACACCTTC
>NA|TRBJ2-5|TRBV20-1|TRBD1
CSARPRQGAQETQYF
TGCAGTGCTAGACCGAGACAGGGGGCCCAAGAGACCCAGTACTTC
>NA|TRBJ1-2|TRBV12-3/TRBV12-4|TRBD1
CASRLGQGSPGGYTF
TGTGCCAGCAGACTGGGACAGGGAAGCCCGGGGGGCTACACCTTC
>NA|TRBJ1-3|TRBV30|TRBD1
CAWTGGQPIYF
TGTGCCTGGACAGGGGGTCAGCCCATATATTTT
>NA|TRBJ1-5|TRBV4-1|NA
CASSQRRSNQPQHF
TGCGCCAGCAGCCAACGGCGAAGCAATCAGCCCCAGCATTTT
>many|TRBJ1-1|TRBV28|NA
CASISGNTEAFF
TGTGCCAGCATCTCGGGGAACACTGAAGCTTTCTTT
>NA|TRBJ2-4|TRBV12-3/TRBV12-4|NA
CASSLDAQFQYF
TGTGCCAGCAGTTTGGACGCCCAATTTCAGTACTTC
>many|TRBJ1-6|TRBV28|TRBD1
CASSVHGQGGSSPLHF
TGTGCCAGCAGTGTCCACGGACAGGGTGGATCTTCACCCCTCCACTTT
>many|TRBJ2-7|TRBV28|NA
CASSSFGGEQYF
TGTGCCAGCAGTTCCTTCGGAGGCGAGCAGTACTTC
>few|TRBJ2-2|TRBV20-1|NA
CSALTQINTGELFF
TGCAGTGCCCTGACGCAGATTAACACCGGGGAGCTGTTTTTT
>NA|TRBJ1-4|TRBV7-2|NA
CASSPRAGHNEKLFF
TGTGCCAGCAGCCCCCGGGCGGGTCATAATGAAAAACTGTTTTTT
>many|TRBJ1-2|TRBV28|NA
CASSVQRGYTF
TGTGCCAGCAGTGTCCAGAGGGGCTACACCTTC
>many|TRBJ2-5|TRBV7-9|NA
CASSQAAFQETQYF
TGTGCCAGCAGCCAGGCTGCTTTCCAAGAGACCCAGTACTTC
>many|TRBJ2-2|TRBV6-1|TRBD2
CASTLRLAADTGELFF
TGTGCCAGCACCCTGCGACTAGCGGCGGACACCGGGGAGCTGTTTTTT
>many|TRBJ1-5|TRBV28|TRBD1
CASSLSTGGLSNQPQHF
TGTGCCAGCAGTTTGAGCACAGGGGGCCTTAGCAATCAGCCCCAGCATTTT
>few|TRBJ1-3|TRBV28|TRBD1
CASSSPGTARNTIYF
TGTGCCAGCAGCTCCCCGGGGACAGCTAGAAACACCATATATTTT
>few|TRBJ2-2|TRBV7-9|NA
CASSHRAGTGELFF
TGTGCCAGCAGCCATAGGGCCGGCACCGGGGAGCTGTTTTTT
>NA|TRBJ2-1|TRBV7-9|TRBD2
CASSLEGTRSNEQFF
TGTGCCAGCAGCTTAGAGGGGACTAGATCCAATGAGCAGTTCTTC